This T cell receptor beta chain was recovered during a study of control samples from healthy donors and cancer patients. The method was immunoSEQ multiplex PCR; TCRdb's version includes in-frame clones alone and lacks a portion of them. Of approximately 170,000 clones in the sample, around 91% are singletons; the top ten hold approximately 1.4%. The CDR3 contains 14 residues. V shed 6 bases, J shed 6 bases, and the junction held 6 bases outside the gene matches. Germline-derived CDR1 and CDR2 are MDHEN and SYDVKM. The specimen was blood. V and J are TRBV28 and TRBJ2-7; 12 positions agree with TRBD1. This receptor was identified in a woman under 40 in good health. DNA of the CDR3: TGTGCCAGCAGGTACCGGGACAGGGGGCTCGAGCAGTACTTC. As protein: CASRYRDRGLEQYF.